The sequence of this T cell receptor beta chain was determined in a study of T cell repertoires in cytomegalovirus infection. Study-wide background: Public TCR beta signatures provided an indication of both CMV infection and a matching HLA type.

The V gene's germline CDR1 is SGHTA and CDR2 FQGNSA. The CDR3 contains 17 residues. Study-wide results and limits: Dominating the ex vivo response were TCR beta clonotypes that were CMV-specific and HLA-C-restricted. Carriers of CMV and the relevant HLA type were discriminated by public TCR beta frequency.

This clonotype was detected many times. The target antigen is unknown. A read error may account for a junction end that differs from germline. Each CDR3 protein is one row after TCRdb ran MiXCR on the reads. The sample has around 490,000 distinct CDR3 sequences; about 30% are singletons. Sequenced input: PBMCs. V gene TRBV7-2 combines with J gene TRBJ2-1; TRBD2 agrees at 10 bases. The receptor's source is a human donor in good health (CMV status not recorded). Some clones in this sample may be carry-over from other donors' samples. The CDR3 protein is CASSLGGLAGVYNEQFF. Written as DNA, the CDR3 is TGTGCCAGCAGTTTAGGGGGGCTAGCGGGAGTATACAATGAGCAGTTCTTC.